The clone carrying this T cell receptor (beta chain) has just one count. Its antigen is undetermined. This record comes from a study of cytomegalovirus exposure and HLA in healthy donors. Notes on the study in general: Accurate prediction of most subjects' HLA-A and HLA-B alleles from TCR beta sequences was reported.

The V gene lost 3 bases and the J gene lost 1 base, with 15 bases spanning the gap. There are 16 residues in the CDR3. CDR1 is SEHNR, CDR2 FQNEAQ, per germline (reference sequence). 13 Jbeta primers and 60 Vbeta primers were used for the PCR. Profiled with immunoSEQ multiplex PCR; TCRdb holds only in-frame clones, not every one. The data show some 98,000 clones, around 80% seen once. The chain is built from TRBV7-9 and TRBJ1-1, with a possible D match to TRBD1 (6 bases). Sequencing was carried out using PBMCs. This receptor was obtained from a man aged 35 to 55 in good health and CMV-seronegative. The CDR3 is CASSFPTRGANTEAFF. The CDR3 bases are TGTGCCAGCAGCTTCCCTACCCGGGGGGCGAACACTGAAGCTTTCTTT.